Each of the 5 T cell receptor beta chains below was sequenced from the same sample in a study of T-cell reconstitution after alpha-beta-depleted transplantation in children. TCRbeta library construction was performed incorporating unique molecular identifiers. TCRdb re-called the PCR reads through MiXCR, storing one row per CDR3 protein. This sample carries 750,000 to 950,000 distinct CDR3 sequences, approximately 15% of them seen once, and the ten largest clones take just under 5%. The specimen comprised PBMCs, mostly from graft donor cells, sampled 360 days after TCRalphabeta/CD19-depleted stem cell transplant. The receptors here all came from a male patient aged 10 to 17 who had a stem cell transplant for acute lymphoblastic leukemia, so the T cells may come from the graft donor.

The chain is built from TRBV27 and TRBJ2-1, with 9 bases that match TRBD2. Germline CDR1 reads MNHEY; CDR2 reads SMNVEV (reference sequence). The CDR3 spans 13 residues. J gave up 15 bases and V 1 base, and 7 bases lay outside the gene matches. CDR3 in DNA: TGTGCCAGCAGTTTATATATAGCGGGAGTTCCGTTCTTC. It yields the protein CASSLYIAGVPFF.

This clonotype was counted at least ten times. The chain combines TRBV28 with TRBJ2-1; 10 bases align to TRBD2. The CDR3 has 16 residues. J was trimmed by 2 bases and V by 6 bases; bases with no gene match: 7. Germline V gene lookup returns CDR1 MDHEN and CDR2 SYDVKM. CDR3 amino acids: CASSPLAGVTYNEQFF. CDR3 nucleotide sequence: TGTGCCAGCAGCCCTCTAGCGGGAGTTACCTACAATGAGCAGTTCTTC.

Ten or more counts support this clonotype. The rearrangement uses TRBV29-1 and TRBJ2-5; D gene unclear. The CDR3 sequence is 12 residues long. Germline lookup yields CDR1 SQVTM and CDR2 ANQGSEA. Deletions cut 3 bases from V and 7 bases from J, with 12 bases between. As DNA, the CDR3 is TGCAGCGTTGATGTTGGGTTGGGGACCCAGTACTTC. Amino acids: CSVDVGLGTQYF.

This clonotype was picked up a small number of times. This chain connects TRBV24-1 to TRBJ1-4, with 8 bases that match TRBD1. There are 15 residues in the CDR3. Germline-derived CDR1 and CDR2 are KGHDR and SFDVKD. V was pared by 4 bases and J by 7 bases, with 7 bases of the junction left unmatched. CDR3 sequence reads: CATSDRRQGPEKLFF. CDR3 coding DNA: TGTGCCACCAGTGACCGACGACAGGGGCCTGAAAAACTGTTTTTT.

This chain uses TRBV20-1 with TRBJ2-2; 9 bases match TRBD1. J was trimmed by 4 bases and V by 3 bases; bases with no gene match: 6. Looked up from germline, CDR1 is DFQATT and CDR2 is SNEGSKA (reference sequence). The CDR3 totals 15 residues. DNA of the CDR3: TGCAGTGCTAGGAGGACAGGGGTTGTCACCGGGGAGCTGTTTTTT. Translated, it gives CSARRTGVVTGELFF.